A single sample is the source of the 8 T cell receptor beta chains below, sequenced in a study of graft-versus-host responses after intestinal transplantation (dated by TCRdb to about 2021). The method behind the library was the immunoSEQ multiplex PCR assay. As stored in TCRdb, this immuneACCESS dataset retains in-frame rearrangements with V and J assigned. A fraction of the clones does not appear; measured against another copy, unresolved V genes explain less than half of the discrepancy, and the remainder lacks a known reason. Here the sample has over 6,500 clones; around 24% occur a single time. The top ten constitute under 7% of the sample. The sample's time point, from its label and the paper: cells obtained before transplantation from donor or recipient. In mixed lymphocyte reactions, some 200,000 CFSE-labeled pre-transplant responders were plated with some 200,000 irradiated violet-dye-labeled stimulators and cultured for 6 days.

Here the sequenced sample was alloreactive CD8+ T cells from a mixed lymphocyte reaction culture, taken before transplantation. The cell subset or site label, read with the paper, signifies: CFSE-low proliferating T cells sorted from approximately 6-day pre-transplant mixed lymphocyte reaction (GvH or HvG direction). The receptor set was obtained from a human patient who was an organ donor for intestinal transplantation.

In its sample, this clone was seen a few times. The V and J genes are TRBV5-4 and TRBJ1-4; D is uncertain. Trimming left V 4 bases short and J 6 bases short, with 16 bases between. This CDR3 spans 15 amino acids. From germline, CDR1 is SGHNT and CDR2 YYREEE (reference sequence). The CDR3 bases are TGTGCCAGCAGCGGGCGGGGAGGGATGGATGAAAAACTGTTTTTT. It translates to CASSGRGGMDEKLFF.

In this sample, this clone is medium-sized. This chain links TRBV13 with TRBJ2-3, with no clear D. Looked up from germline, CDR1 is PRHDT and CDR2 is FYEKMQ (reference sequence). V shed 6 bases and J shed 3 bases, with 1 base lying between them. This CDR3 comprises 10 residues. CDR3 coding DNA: TGTGCCAGCAGTACAGATACGCAGTATTTT. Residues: CASSTDTQYF. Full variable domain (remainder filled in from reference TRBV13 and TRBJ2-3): AAGVIQSPRHLIKEKRETATLKCYPIPRHDTVYWYQQGPGQDPQFLISFYEKMQSDKGSIPDRFSAQQFSDYHSELNMSSLELGDSALYFCASSTDTQYFGPGTRLTVL.

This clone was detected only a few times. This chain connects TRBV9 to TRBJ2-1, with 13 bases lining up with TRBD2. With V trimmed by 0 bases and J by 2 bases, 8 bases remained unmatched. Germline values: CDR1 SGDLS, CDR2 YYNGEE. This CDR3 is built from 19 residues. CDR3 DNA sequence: TGTGCCAGCAGCGTAGTCGGTCGACTAGCGGGAGGCCCCTACAATGAGCAGTTCTTC. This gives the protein CASSVVGRLAGGPYNEQFF.

The CDR3 sequence: CASSPGTSGSKQYF. CDR3 DNA sequence: TGTGCCAGCAGCCCCGGGACTAGCGGGAGCAAGCAGTACTTC. This chain joins TRBV7-3 and TRBJ2-7; 14 bases align to TRBD2. V trimming: 5 bases; J trimming: 8 bases; junction bases outside the gene matches: 5. The CDR3 consists of 14 residues. Germline loops: CDR1 SGHTA, CDR2 FQGTGA.

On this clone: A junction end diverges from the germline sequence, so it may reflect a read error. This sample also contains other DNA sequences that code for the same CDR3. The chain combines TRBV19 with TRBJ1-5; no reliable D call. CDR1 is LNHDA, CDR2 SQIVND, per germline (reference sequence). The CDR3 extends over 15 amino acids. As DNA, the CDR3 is TGTGCCAGCAGCTTGTACACTTCTGGGAATCAACCCCAGCATTTT. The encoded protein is CASSLYTSGNQPQHF.

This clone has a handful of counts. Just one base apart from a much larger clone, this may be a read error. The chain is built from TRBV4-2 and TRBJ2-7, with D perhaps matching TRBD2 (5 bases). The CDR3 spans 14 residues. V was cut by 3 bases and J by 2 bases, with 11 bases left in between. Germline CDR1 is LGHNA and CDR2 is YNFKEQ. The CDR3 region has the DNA TGTGCCAGCAGCCATGCCGGGGTAACCTACGAGCAGTACTTC. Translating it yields CASSHAGVTYEQYF.

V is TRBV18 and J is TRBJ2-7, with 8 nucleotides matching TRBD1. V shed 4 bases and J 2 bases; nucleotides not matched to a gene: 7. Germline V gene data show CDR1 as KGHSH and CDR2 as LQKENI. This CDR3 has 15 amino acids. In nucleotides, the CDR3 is TGTGCCAGCTCACTCGCCGGGACAGGAGCCTACGAGCAGTACTTC. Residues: CASSLAGTGAYEQYF. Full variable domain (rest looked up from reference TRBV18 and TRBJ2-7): NAGVMQNPRHLVRRRGQEARLRCSPMKGHSHVYWYRQLPEEGLKFMVYLQKENIIDESGMPKERFSAEFPKEGPSILRIQQVVRGDSAAYFCASSLAGTGAYEQYFGPGTRLTVT.

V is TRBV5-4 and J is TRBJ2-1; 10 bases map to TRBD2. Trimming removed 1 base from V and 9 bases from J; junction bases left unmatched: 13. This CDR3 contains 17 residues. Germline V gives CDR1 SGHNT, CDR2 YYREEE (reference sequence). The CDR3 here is CASSLWELAGLEGEQFF. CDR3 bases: TGTGCCAGCAGCTTGTGGGAACTAGCGGGACTAGAGGGTGAGCAGTTCTTC.